These 19 T cell receptor beta chains originate from one sample sequenced in a study of blood T cell repertoires in COVID-19. Method: immunoSEQ multiplex PCR; TCRdb's copy keeps in-frame clones and lacks some. The table includes about 110,000 clones, about 90% detected once. The specimen sequenced was peripheral blood. The origin of the receptors is a woman in her twenties or thirties with acute or convalescent COVID-19.

The genes are TRBV6-2 or TRBV6-3 and TRBJ2-7, with 8 bases lining up with TRBD1. The CDR3 consists of 16 residues. J gave up 4 bases and V 3 bases, and 11 bases lay outside the gene matches. In germline, CDR1 is MNHEY, CDR2 SVGEGT. The CDR3 bases are TGTGCCAGCAGTTATTCCACCGGGACAGGACAATACGAGCAGTACTTC. Amino acids: CASSYSTGTGQYEQYF.

This clone was observed once. The chain carries TRBV30 and TRBJ2-7; 9 positions match TRBD2. The junction had 5 bases not matched to a gene; V was cut back by 2 bases and J by 3 bases. This CDR3 region has 14 residues. Germline assignment: CDR1 GTSNPN and CDR2 SVGIG (reference sequence). The DNA of the CDR3 is TGTGCCTGGAGTCTAGCGGGATCATACTACGAGCAGTACTTC. It encodes CAWSLAGSYYEQYF.

For the CDR3, the DNA is TGTGCCAGCAGCCCCGGGTCACGCACTGAAGCTTTCTTT. Translated, it gives CASSPGSRTEAFF. V and J are TRBV7-3 and TRBJ1-1; D remains unclear. The germline V gene has CDR1 SGHTA and CDR2 FQGTGA. The length of the CDR3 is 13 residues. Trimming stripped 5 bases from V and 4 bases from J, with 11 bases between.

The chain has TRBV9 and TRBJ2-1; D unclear. V shed 0 bases and J shed 13 bases, with 8 bases lying between them. Per the germline V gene, CDR1 is SGDLS and CDR2 is YYNGEE. The CDR3 is 11 residues long. The CDR3 spells CASSVGQFQFF. The CDR3 DNA sequence: TGTGCCAGCAGCGTAGGCCAGTTTCAGTTCTTC. Full variable domain (missing parts from reference TRBV9 and TRBJ2-1): DSGVTQTPKHLITATGQRVTLRCSPRSGDLSVYWYQQSLDQGLQFLIQYYNGEERAKGNILERFSAQQFPDLHSELNLSSLELGDSALYFCASSVGQFQFFGPGTRLTVL.

The chain combines TRBV6-5 with TRBJ2-7; TRBD1 might be the D (7 bases). Germline CDR1 and CDR2: MNHEY and SVGAGI. The CDR3 runs 15 residues. The V end lost 6 bases, the J end lost 4 bases, and 19 bases lay between the germline ends. For the CDR3, the DNA is TGTGCCAGCAGGGGAGGCAAGACAGGGACTTACGAGCAGTACTTC. This gives the protein CASRGGKTGTYEQYF.

The CDR3 DNA is TGTGCCAGCAGTGATTGGTCGGGACAGCTCTATGGCTACACCTTC. It encodes CASSDWSGQLYGYTF. V is TRBV25-1 and J is TRBJ1-2, with 7 bases matching TRBD1. The CDR3 sequence is 15 residues long. Looked up from germline, CDR1 is MGHDK and CDR2 is SYGVNS. After removal of 3 bases from V and 4 bases from J, the junction contained 8 bases not matched to a gene.

The J gene is TRBJ1-2, the V gene TRBV11-2; tentative D call: TRBD1 (5 bases). The CDR3 covers 13 residues. CDR1 SGHAT and CDR2 FQNNGV come from the germline V gene. The V end was cut by 1 base, the J end by 7 bases, with 10 bases between. Here the CDR3 DNA reads TGTGCCAGCAGCTTAGGGGCCAGGGCTGGCTACACCTTC. It encodes CASSLGARAGYTF.

This CDR3 reads CASSPRGPSGSETQYF. CDR3 coding DNA: TGTGCCAGCAGTCCCCGGGGACCTAGCGGGTCGGAGACCCAGTACTTC. V usage is TRBV6-2 or TRBV6-3 and J usage is TRBJ2-5; 8 bases match TRBD2. Trimming at V came to 5 bases and at J to 5 bases, leaving 13 bases not matched to a gene. The CDR3 length is 16 residues. CDR1 is MNHEY and CDR2 is SVGEGT in the germline V gene.

This clone has only one observation. This chain links TRBV7-2 with TRBJ1-5; no reliable D call. The CDR3 is 13 amino acids. The V and J ends lost 5 bases and 4 bases respectively, with 9 bases between them. Germline V gene lookup returns CDR1 SGHTA and CDR2 FQGNSA. CDR3 in DNA: TGTGCCAGCAGCACCAGAGGTAATCAGCCCCAGCATTTT. Translation gives CASSTRGNQPQHF. The full variable domain, in which reference TRBV7-2 and TRBJ1-5 provide the parts outside the CDR3, is GAGVSQSPSNKVTEKGKDVELRCDPISGHTALYWYRQSLGQGLEFLIYFQGNSAPDKSGLPSDRFSAERTGGSVSTLTIQRTQQEDSAVYLCASSTRGNQPQHFGDGTRLSIL.

In this sample, this clone turned up a few times. The rearrangement joins TRBV9 to TRBJ1-1, with a possible D match to TRBD1 (6 bases). This CDR3 comprises 14 residues. V was cut by 4 bases and J by 8 bases, with 18 bases left in between. The V gene's germline CDR1 is SGDLS and CDR2 YYNGEE. Written as DNA, the CDR3 is TGTGCCAGCAGCCATCGGGACACGGGAGGAGAAGCTTTCTTT. Residues: CASSHRDTGGEAFF.

The V gene is TRBV5-1, the J gene TRBJ2-3; TRBD2 matches 7 bases. CDR1 SGHRS and CDR2 YFSETQ come from the germline V gene. Trimming took 4 bases from V and 2 from J; bases not matched to a gene: 4. There are 14 residues in the CDR3. CDR3 sequence reads: CASSIGLDTDTQYF. In nucleotides, the CDR3 is TGCGCCAGCAGCATAGGACTAGACACAGATACGCAGTATTTT.

V usage is TRBV4-1 and J usage is TRBJ1-2, with D unclear. V was clipped by 0 bases and J by 5 bases, with 13 bases between them. CDR3 length: 15 residues. The germline CDR1 and CDR2 sequences are MGHRA and YSYEKL. DNA of the CDR3: TGCGCCAGCAGCCAAGATTGGCCGTTCGGGTATGGCTACACCTTC. Its protein is CASSQDWPFGYGYTF.

The chain has TRBV30 and TRBJ2-3, with 7 bases lining up with TRBD2. Unmatched junction bases numbered 6, after V lost 2 bases and J lost 7 bases. CDR1 is GTSNPN, CDR2 SVGIG, per germline (reference sequence). The CDR3 consists of 13 residues. The CDR3 region is CAWSILAEHTQYF. The CDR3 bases are TGTGCCTGGAGTATTCTAGCGGAGCATACGCAGTATTTT.

The V gene is TRBV5-1, the J gene TRBJ2-3; 7 bases align to TRBD2. In germline, CDR1 is SGHRS, CDR2 YFSETQ. Trimming cost V 4 bases and J 2 bases; bases outside gene matches: 10. The CDR3 runs 16 residues. The CDR3, as DNA: TGCGCCAGCAGCCGAGGCAGCGGGGCCGTCACAGATACGCAGTATTTT. Protein: CASSRGSGAVTDTQYF.

The rearrangement links TRBV18 to TRBJ1-2, with D unclear. This CDR3 comprises 13 residues. The V and J ends lost 2 bases and 2 bases respectively, with 6 bases between them. CDR1 is KGHSH and CDR2 is LQKENI in the germline V gene. The DNA of the CDR3 is TGTGCCAGCTCACCAGGTCAGAACTATGGCTACACCTTC. As protein: CASSPGQNYGYTF.

The gene calls are TRBV19 and TRBJ2-3; D is perhaps TRBD2 (6 bases). The germline gives CDR1 LNHDA, CDR2 SQIVND (reference sequence). CDR3 length equals 14 residues. The V end lost 5 bases, the J end lost 3 bases, and 12 bases lay between the germline ends. CDR3 residues: CASSFDGSTDTQYF. The CDR3 bases are TGTGCCAGTAGTTTCGACGGGAGTACAGATACGCAGTATTTT.

The J gene is TRBJ2-7, the V gene TRBV13; tentative D call: TRBD2 (5 bases). Germline CDR1 reads PRHDT; CDR2 reads FYEKMQ (reference sequence). Trimming stripped 5 bases from V and 3 bases from J, with 17 bases between. The CDR3 length is 15 residues. The chain's CDR3 is CASSAGVGEFYEQYF. The CDR3 DNA is TGTGCCAGCAGCGCGGGCGTCGGGGAGTTCTACGAGCAGTACTTC.

This rearrangement joins TRBV5-4 to TRBJ2-3; 8 bases agree with TRBD2. The CDR3 runs to 17 residues. J gave up 2 bases and V 4 bases, and 12 bases lay outside the gene matches. Germline values: CDR1 SGHNT, CDR2 YYREEE (reference sequence). The CDR3: CASSPGGRGALTDTQYF. Written as DNA, the CDR3 is TGTGCCAGCAGCCCCGGAGGGCGGGGGGCCCTCACAGATACGCAGTATTTT.

The chain has TRBV7-2 and TRBJ1-5, with D possibly TRBD1 on 6 matching bases. Germline CDR1 reads SGHTA; CDR2 reads FQGNSA. The CDR3 runs to 18 residues. V lost 2 bases to trimming and J lost 6 bases, with 23 bases between them. The DNA of the CDR3 is TGTGCCAGCAGCTTATTTATTCCCCTTGGACAGTTACGTCAGCCCCAGCATTTT. Translated: CASSLFIPLGQLRQPQHF.